The 31 T cell receptor beta chains given below trace back to one sample, sequenced in a study of blood T cell repertoires in COVID-19. Here immunoSEQ multiplex PCR was the method, and the copy in TCRdb shows in-frame clones only, minus some. Seen here are 100,000 to 150,000 clones, roughly 90% observed once, and the top ten hold 4% to 5%. Material: peripheral blood. All receptors come from a man in his 60s with COVID-19, enrolled during active disease.

The V gene is TRBV5-4, the J gene TRBJ2-5; 12 bases align to TRBD2. V lost 4 bases and J lost 3; bases outside the gene matches: 7. Germline CDR1 is SGHNT and CDR2 is YYREEE (reference sequence). The CDR3 covers 16 residues. CDR3 in amino acids: CASSGLSSGREETQYF. The CDR3 DNA follows: TGTGCCAGCAGCGGGCTTTCTAGCGGGAGGGAAGAGACCCAGTACTTC.

This chain links TRBV5-1 with TRBJ2-1; 8 positions agree with TRBD2. The junction had 5 bases not matched to a gene; V was cut back by 4 bases and J by 5 bases. The CDR3 totals 14 residues. Per the germline V gene, CDR1 is SGHRS and CDR2 is YFSETQ. The CDR3 loop is CASSKGLDDNEQFF. The CDR3 DNA reads as TGCGCCAGCAGCAAGGGACTAGATGACAATGAGCAGTTCTTC.

This chain uses TRBV25-1 with TRBJ1-6, with D possibly matching TRBD1 (5 bases). V shed 6 bases and J shed 6 bases, with 9 bases lying between them. This CDR3 has 13 residues. From germline, CDR1 is MGHDK and CDR2 SYGVNS. CDR3 sequence (DNA): TGTGCCAGCAGGACAGCCGTTAATTCACCCCTCCACTTT. It codes for CASRTAVNSPLHF.

V gene TRBV28 combines with J gene TRBJ2-7; D not resolved. CDR1 and CDR2 from the germline V gene are MDHEN and SYDVKM. The V end was cut by 3 bases, the J end by 2 bases, with 8 bases between. CDR3 length equals 13 residues. The DNA of the CDR3 is TGTGCCAGCAGTTTGGGCCGGACCTACGAGCAGTACTTC. Its translation: CASSLGRTYEQYF.

The chain is built from TRBV2 and TRBJ1-5; D is possibly TRBD1 (6 bases). Germline lookup yields CDR1 SNHLY and CDR2 FYNNEI. Trimming took 3 bases from V and 7 from J, leaving 13 bases between them. The CDR3 loop spans 14 amino acids. DNA of the CDR3: TGTGCCAGCAGTGAGTACAGGGTGGAGCAGCCCCAGCATTTT. Protein: CASSEYRVEQPQHF.

The genes are TRBV18 and TRBJ1-1; TRBD1 matches at 8 bases. The length of the CDR3 is 15 residues. V trimming: 1 base; J trimming: 5 bases; junction bases outside the gene matches: 6. Germline V gene lookup returns CDR1 KGHSH and CDR2 LQKENI. CDR3 loop: CASSPRTGGLTEAFF. The CDR3 DNA reads TGTGCCAGCTCACCACGAACAGGGGGATTGACTGAAGCTTTCTTT.

The V gene is TRBV5-1, the J gene TRBJ1-3; 7 nucleotides line up with TRBD1. The CDR3 is 15 amino acids. The ends lost 4 bases at V and 2 bases at J; junction bases unmatched: 6. In germline, CDR1 is SGHRS, CDR2 YFSETQ. CDR3 nucleotides: TGCGCCAGCAGCGACGACAGGGCAGCTGGAAACACCATATATTTT. This sequence encodes CASSDDRAAGNTIYF.

The chain links TRBV5-1 to TRBJ2-3; the match to TRBD2 covers 12 bases. V was pared by 4 bases and J by 0 bases, with 6 bases of the junction left unmatched. CDR1 is SGHRS and CDR2 is YFSETQ in the germline V gene. The CDR3 is 17 residues long. The CDR3 loop reads CASSTGLAGDSTDTQYF. In nucleotides, the CDR3 is TGCGCCAGCAGCACGGGACTAGCGGGCGATAGCACAGATACGCAGTATTTT.

This sequence joins TRBV29-1 and TRBJ2-3, with 9 bases that match TRBD2. Germline loops: CDR1 SQVTM, CDR2 ANQGSEA. This CDR3 has 18 residues. V lost 0 bases to trimming and J lost 0 bases; unmatched junction nucleotides: 10. CDR3: CSVEDGSGRSWSTDTQYF. CDR3 DNA sequence: TGCAGCGTTGAAGATGGCAGCGGGAGGTCATGGAGCACAGATACGCAGTATTTT.

V usage is TRBV6-2 or TRBV6-3 and J usage is TRBJ2-1; 14 nucleotides match TRBD2. The germline CDR1 and CDR2 sequences are MNHEY and SVGEGT. With 6 bases clipped from V and 0 bases from J, the junction kept 10 bases outside the gene matches. The CDR3 runs 19 residues. The chain's CDR3 is CASSSPGLAGDVSYNEQFF. CDR3 coding DNA: TGTGCCAGCAGCTCCCCGGGACTAGCGGGAGATGTCTCCTACAATGAGCAGTTCTTC.

The chain combines TRBV7-9 with TRBJ2-5, with 8 nucleotides matching TRBD1. V trimming: 6 bases; J trimming: 2 bases; junction bases outside the gene matches: 2. The CDR3 is 13 amino acids. Germline CDR1 and CDR2: SEHNR and FQNEAQ (reference sequence). CDR3 sequence reads: CASSHRGQETQYF. Written as DNA, the CDR3 is TGTGCCAGCAGTCACAGGGGGCAAGAGACCCAGTACTTC.

V gene TRBV6-5 combines with J gene TRBJ1-2; D perhaps matches TRBD1 (5 bases). The CDR3 contains 13 residues. V was pared by 8 bases and J by 5 bases, with 15 bases between. In germline, CDR1 is MNHEY, CDR2 SVGAGI. CDR3 coding DNA: TGTGCCAGCTCGACAGCGACCAAATATGGCTACACCTTC. The encoded protein is CASSTATKYGYTF.

The chain combines TRBV29-1 with TRBJ2-7; TRBD2 matches at 11 bases. Germline V gene lookup returns CDR1 SQVTM and CDR2 ANQGSEA. CDR3 size: 13 residues. V was pared by 6 bases and J by 7 bases, with 8 bases of the junction left unmatched. The DNA for the CDR3 is TGCAGCGTCCTAACTAGCGGGAGAGGTGAGCAGTACTTC. Translating gives CSVLTSGRGEQYF.

The CDR3 nucleotides are TGTGCCAGCAGCCTATACACGGGGGGCGATGAAGCTTTCTTT. The encoded protein is CASSLYTGGDEAFF. The chain carries TRBV7-8 and TRBJ1-1; the D gene is possibly TRBD1 (6 bases). The CDR3 is 14 amino acids. CDR1 is SGHVS, CDR2 FQNEAQ, per germline. V lost 5 bases and J 7 bases, leaving 17 bases between the germline ends. The entire variable domain, with the rest obtained from reference TRBV7-8 and TRBJ1-1, is as follows: GAGVSQSPRYKVAKRGQDVALRCDPISGHVSLFWYQQALGQGPEFLTYFQNEAQLDKSGLPSDRFFAERPEGSVSTLKIQRTQQEDSAVYLCASSLYTGGDEAFFGQGTRLTVV.

J is TRBJ2-3 and V is TRBV9; D is unclear. Germline V gene data show CDR1 as SGDLS and CDR2 as YYNGEE. The CDR3 has 14 residues. Trimming cost V 4 bases and J 5 bases, with 14 bases left between them. The CDR3 bases are TGTGCCAGCAGCCGCCCCCCGGAGATAGATACGCAGTATTTT. It is translated as CASSRPPEIDTQYF.

This chain links TRBV25-1 with TRBJ2-1, with D maybe TRBD2 (6 bases). The V and J ends lost 4 bases and 7 bases respectively, with 14 bases between them. This CDR3 is 14 amino acids long. Germline V gene data show CDR1 as MGHDK and CDR2 as SYGVNS. CDR3 sequence reads: CASSVTGSNNEQFF. CDR3 nucleotides: TGTGCCAGCAGTGTCACCGGGAGCAATAATGAGCAGTTCTTC.

The rearrangement joins TRBV19 to TRBJ2-6, with TRBD1 identical over 7 bases. Trimming at V came to 5 bases and at J to 0 bases, leaving 4 bases not matched to a gene. There are 16 residues in the CDR3. Germline CDR1 and CDR2: LNHDA and SQIVND (reference sequence). The CDR3 region has the DNA TGTGCCAGTAGTGTCAGGGGGTCCTCTGGGGCCAACGTCCTGACTTTC. This encodes CASSVRGSSGANVLTF.

The chain uses TRBV7-6 and TRBJ1-5; 12 nucleotides agree with TRBD1. J gave up 7 bases and V 5 bases, and 6 bases lay outside the gene matches. Germline CDR1 and CDR2: SGHVS and FNYEAQ. This CDR3 comprises 15 residues. The CDR3 DNA follows: TGTGCCAGCAGCCCAGGGACAGGGGGCGGACAGCCCCAGCATTTT. Amino acids: CASSPGTGGGQPQHF.

This clone has just one count. J is TRBJ2-7 and V is TRBV11-2, with unresolved D. This CDR3 comprises 11 residues. Between the trimmed V and J ends, which lost 5 bases and 4 bases, there was a span of 6 bases. Per germline, CDR1 SGHAT and CDR2 FQNNGV. The CDR3 spells CASSPLYEQYF. CDR3 in DNA: TGTGCCAGCAGCCCCCTTTACGAGCAGTACTTC.

V gene TRBV29-1 combines with J gene TRBJ2-7, with 8 bases aligning to TRBD1. This CDR3 comprises 11 residues. Germline trimming cut 7 bases from V and 6 bases from J; bases unmatched to any gene: 5. CDR1 SQVTM and CDR2 ANQGSEA come from the germline V gene. The CDR3: CSGDRGGEQYF. DNA for the CDR3: TGCAGCGGAGACAGGGGAGGCGAGCAGTACTTC.

The rearrangement uses TRBV28 and TRBJ1-1, with D possibly TRBD1 on 5 matching bases. Trimming cost V 5 bases and J 5 bases, with 12 bases left between them. Germline V gene data show CDR1 as MDHEN and CDR2 as SYDVKM. There are 13 residues in the CDR3. CDR3: CASSISGETEAFF. In DNA form, the CDR3 reads TGTGCCAGCAGTATTTCGGGGGAAACTGAAGCTTTCTTT.

The chain employs TRBV5-4 and TRBJ1-4, with TRBD1 identical over 10 bases. CDR1 SGHNT and CDR2 YYREEE come from the germline V gene (reference sequence). This CDR3 has 15 residues. The junction had 6 bases not matched to a gene; V was cut back by 2 bases and J by 8 bases. CDR3 amino acids: CASSFVGTGAEKLFF. In DNA form, the CDR3 reads TGTGCCAGCAGCTTTGTTGGGACAGGGGCCGAAAAACTGTTTTTT. The full variable domain, with the rest looked up from reference TRBV5-4 and TRBJ1-4, is ETGVTQSPTHLIKTRGQQVTLRCSSQSGHNTVSWYQQALGQGPQFIFQYYREEENGRGNFPPRFSGLQFPNYSSELNVNALELDDSALYLCASSFVGTGAEKLFFGSGTQLSVL.

The chain recombines TRBV28 with TRBJ2-7; TRBD1 agrees at 7 bases. Trimming at V came to 3 bases and at J to 3 bases, leaving 8 bases not matched to a gene. CDR3 length equals 15 residues. The V gene's germline CDR1 is MDHEN and CDR2 SYDVKM. CDR3 region: CASSLVGDSGYEQYF. In nucleotides, the CDR3 is TGTGCCAGCAGTTTGGTTGGGGACAGCGGCTACGAGCAGTACTTC.

The rearrangement joins TRBV6-5 to TRBJ1-2, with 9 bases aligning to TRBD1. Germline V lookup: CDR1 MNHEY, CDR2 SVGAGI. The trim removed 5 bases at V and 6 bases at J, leaving 7 bases unmatched. The CDR3 is 14 amino acids. The CDR3 reads CASSKPGTGNGYTF. CDR3 sequence (DNA): TGTGCCAGCAGTAAACCGGGGACAGGGAATGGCTACACCTTC.

This sequence joins TRBV15 and TRBJ2-7; D is possibly TRBD1 (5 bases). The CDR3 contains 14 residues. The V end was cut by 0 bases, the J end by 3 bases, with 9 bases between. Germline CDR1 LNHNV, CDR2 YYDKDF (reference sequence). The chain's CDR3 is CATSRDRADYEQYF. The CDR3 DNA reads TGTGCCACCAGCAGAGACAGGGCAGACTACGAGCAGTACTTC.

The V call is TRBV24-1, the J call TRBJ1-5; D might be TRBD1 (5 bases). Between the trimmed V and J ends, which lost 2 bases and 9 bases, there was a span of 10 bases. Germline CDR1 reads KGHDR; CDR2 reads SFDVKD. The CDR3 loop spans 13 amino acids. The CDR3 region has the DNA TGTGCCACCAGTGATTCTGGGGCCAGGCCCCAGCATTTT. Amino acid sequence: CATSDSGARPQHF.

The chain links TRBV6-5 to TRBJ1-5; TRBD1 is a possible D gene (5 bases). Germline CDR1 reads MNHEY; CDR2 reads SVGAGI. Trimming cost V 7 bases and J 0 bases, with 7 bases left between them. The CDR3 loop spans 13 amino acids. CDR3 amino acids: CASMGGSNQPQHF. The CDR3, as DNA: TGTGCCAGCATGGGGGGTAGCAATCAGCCCCAGCATTTT.

The V call is TRBV5-1, the J call TRBJ1-2; 10 bases line up with TRBD1. The ends lost 4 bases at V and 6 bases at J; junction bases unmatched: 9. The V gene's germline CDR1 is SGHRS and CDR2 YFSETQ. This CDR3 has 15 amino acids. The CDR3 here is CASSPRDRGFNGYTF. For the CDR3, the DNA is TGCGCCAGCAGCCCCCGGGACAGGGGTTTTAATGGCTACACCTTC.

The J gene is TRBJ2-1, the V gene TRBV9; TRBD1 might be the D (6 bases). Trimming removed 3 bases from V and 4 bases from J, with 8 bases in between. In germline, CDR1 is SGDLS, CDR2 YYNGEE. This CDR3 has 13 residues. CDR3 sequence: CASSEQGYNEQFF. For the CDR3, the DNA is TGTGCCAGCAGCGAACAGGGATACAATGAGCAGTTCTTC.

For this clone: The same CDR3 arises from other DNA sequences in this sample as well. The chain couples TRBV18 to TRBJ2-7; 10 positions match TRBD2. This CDR3 has 15 amino acids. From germline, CDR1 is KGHSH and CDR2 LQKENI. With V trimmed by 2 bases and J by 2 bases, 3 bases remained unmatched. CDR3 in amino acids: CASSPGLAGAYEQYF. CDR3 sequence (DNA): TGTGCCAGCTCACCAGGGCTAGCGGGAGCCTACGAGCAGTACTTC.

The chain employs TRBV5-4 and TRBJ2-1; D is uncertain. Germline values: CDR1 SGHNT, CDR2 YYREEE (reference sequence). The CDR3 totals 12 residues. Deletions cut 0 bases from V and 10 bases from J, with 8 bases between. The CDR3 sequence: CASSLARYEQFF. DNA for the CDR3: TGTGCCAGCAGCTTGGCCAGATACGAGCAGTTCTTC.